This T cell receptor beta chain was obtained from a study of regulatory T cells in long-lasting Graves disease. Study summary: Antithyroid drug exposure in newly diagnosed Graves' patients had lasted under 3 months.

The CDR3 covers 12 residues. Germline V CDR1 and CDR2: SGDLS, YYNGEE. The germline V and J ends were trimmed by 6 bases and 6 bases, with 12 bases remaining between them. Stated time point: newly diagnosed GD, antithyroid drugs for less than 3 months. The TCR library was made from RNA extracted from PBMCs. Patient provenance is recorded as an endocrinology department in Xi'an, China. Arm-PCR with iRepertoire HTBI primers amplified the CDR3 regions for these TCR beta libraries. In the source study's methods: Spanning all samples, the identified segments comprised some 60 TRBV and more than 11 TRBJ. Via MiXCR, TCRdb re-called the multiplex PCR reads, giving one row per CDR3 protein. None of the V and J calls come from the authors' own analysis; TCRdb made them. In the table there are over 300,000 distinct CDR3 sequences, 15% to 18% of which are singletons.

The TCR comes from a female donor with Graves disease. The chain carries TRBV9 and TRBJ1-2, with D perhaps matching TRBD1 (6 bases). This specimen consisted of peripheral blood mononuclear cells (PBMCs), obtained at new diagnosis, from a patient treated with antithyroid drugs. CDR3 in DNA: TGTGCCAGCAAGGGGGGGGTGGATGGCTACACCTTC. Translating it yields CASKGGVDGYTF. Full variable domain (missing parts from reference TRBV9 and TRBJ1-2): DSGVTQTPKHLITATGQRVTLRCSPRSGDLSVYWYQQSLDQGLQFLIQYYNGEERAKGNILERFSAQQFPDLHSELNLSSLELGDSALYFCASKGGVDGYTFGSGTRLTVV.